This is a list of T cell receptor beta chains from one sample in a study of blood T cell repertoires in COVID-19. Sequenced by immunoSEQ multiplex PCR; TCRdb stores in-frame clones only, minus some. The repertoire holds some 170,000 clones, with approximately 80% as singletons. The sequenced sample was PBMCs or T cells enriched from blood (not recorded which). The origin of the receptors is a man over 45 who had recovered from COVID-19. Each CDR3 is given with its conserved first and last residue. D genes are given only for firm matches. A clone size is listed for some rows: how often the clone was seen (once, few, many), or a class if it is expanded.

J: TRBJ1-4
V: TRBV30
D: NA
size: NA
DNA: TGTGCCTGGAGGAGGCGAGCGGCAGCAGAAAAACTGTTTTTT
CDR3: CAWRRRAAAEKLFF

J: TRBJ2-1
V: TRBV5-1
D: TRBD1
size: NA
DNA: TGCGCCAGCAGCTTCGGGACAGGGGGCGCTTCCTACAATGAGCAGTTCTTC
CDR3: CASSFGTGGASYNEQFF

J: TRBJ1-1
V: TRBV7-9
D: NA
size: few
DNA: TGTGCCAGCAGCTCACAAGGCAGGGCGGCTTTCTTT
CDR3: CASSSQGRAAFF

J: TRBJ1-2
V: TRBV18
D: TRBD1
size: NA
DNA: TGTGCCAGCTCACCCGGGACAGACAGGGGGTATGGCTACACCTTC
CDR3: CASSPGTDRGYGYTF

J: TRBJ1-5
V: TRBV19
D: TRBD1
size: NA
DNA: TGTGCCAGTAGTACGACAGGGTCCCAGCCCCAGCATTTT
CDR3: CASSTTGSQPQHF

J: TRBJ1-3
V: TRBV19
D: NA
size: few
DNA: TGTGCCAGTAGTTACCTGACAGATCACTCTGGAAACACCATATATTTT
CDR3: CASSYLTDHSGNTIYF

J: TRBJ1-2
V: TRBV5-6
D: TRBD1
size: NA
DNA: TGTGCCAGCAGCCGAAATTTACAGGGGGGAGGCTACACCTTC
CDR3: CASSRNLQGGGYTF

J: TRBJ1-1
V: TRBV4-1
D: NA
size: NA
DNA: TGCGCCAGCAGCCAAGGATCGGGGAGGCTCGGGACTTTCTTT
CDR3: CASSQGSGRLGTFF

J: TRBJ1-6
V: TRBV10-2
D: NA
size: NA
DNA: TGCGCCAGCACGAAGACAAATGGTAATTCACCCCTCCACTTT
CDR3: CASTKTNGNSPLHF

J: TRBJ2-6
V: TRBV18
D: NA
size: NA
DNA: TGTGCCACCCGGGGCTCTGGGGCCAACGTCCTGACTTTC
CDR3: CATRGSGANVLTF

J: TRBJ1-1
V: TRBV7-9
D: NA
size: NA
DNA: TGTGCCAGCAGCTTAGCGGGAGAACGGGAAGCTTTCTTT
CDR3: CASSLAGEREAFF

J: TRBJ1-5
V: TRBV4-1
D: TRBD1
size: NA
DNA: TGCGCCAGCAGCCCAGGACAGACAGGGGCCAATCAGCCCCAGCATTTT
CDR3: CASSPGQTGANQPQHF

J: TRBJ1-6
V: TRBV11-2
D: TRBD1
size: NA
DNA: TGTGCCAGCAGCTTTGGGACAGGGGACCCCCTCCACTTT
CDR3: CASSFGTGDPLHF

J: TRBJ2-7
V: TRBV7-9
D: NA
size: NA
DNA: TGTGCCAGCAGCTTCGACCAGCCGCGGGAGCAGTACTTC
CDR3: CASSFDQPREQYF

J: TRBJ2-3
V: TRBV11-2
D: TRBD2
size: NA
DNA: TGTGCCAGCAGCTTAGAGGGTAGCGGGGGGTCGAATACGCAGTATTTT
CDR3: CASSLEGSGGSNTQYF